The 13 T cell receptor beta chains given below trace back to one sample, sequenced in a study of blood T cells in healthy people across ages. Primers used in a second PCR of about 6 to 12 cycles were a sample-barcoded 5' primer and a J-beta primer mix. TCRdb independently ran MiXCR on the 5' RACE reads; one entry per CDR3 protein. This table has 700,000 or so distinct CDR3 sequences, 20% to 25% appearing once. Sample: blood. The receptors stem from an older man in good health.

This clonotype showed up just a few times. This chain links TRBV5-1 with TRBJ2-5; 13 nucleotides match TRBD2. Unmatched junction bases numbered 4, after V lost 3 bases and J lost 2 bases. The CDR3 contains 16 residues. Germline assignment: CDR1 SGHRS and CDR2 YFSETQ. CDR3 DNA sequence: TGCGCCAGCAGCTGGGGGACTAGCGGGGAACAAGAGACCCAGTACTTC. It yields the protein CASSWGTSGEQETQYF.

The V gene is TRBV7-3, the J gene TRBJ2-3; D is perhaps TRBD2 (6 bases). The CDR3 covers 14 residues. Trimming cost V 2 bases and J 9 bases, with 15 bases left between them. Germline V CDR1 and CDR2: SGHTA, FQGTGA. DNA for the CDR3: TGTGCCAGCAGCTTAGCGGGATTTAGGGACACGCAGTATTTT. It codes for CASSLAGFRDTQYF.

This clonotype was seen only a few times. V gene TRBV12-5 combines with J gene TRBJ2-1; 7 nucleotides line up with TRBD2. This CDR3 is 14 amino acids long. The germline gives CDR1 LGHNT, CDR2 FRNRAP. V lost 2 bases, J lost 7 bases, and 5 bases stayed unmatched. DNA of the CDR3: TGTGCTAGTGGTTTGCCCGGGGGGAGGAATGAGCAGTTCTTC. Protein product: CASGLPGGRNEQFF.

For this clonotype: A read error may account for a junction end that differs from germline. The gene calls are TRBV12-3 or TRBV12-4 and TRBJ1-4; TRBD1 might be the D (5 bases). The CDR3 spans 15 residues. The DNA for the CDR3 is TGTGCCAGCAGTTTAGCGGAGGGACTTGGGGAAAAGCTGTTTTTT. It is translated as CASSLAEGLGEKLFF.

The chain joins TRBV7-2 to TRBJ1-1, with unresolved D. CDR3 length: 11 residues. V was cut by 6 bases and J by 3 bases, with 5 bases left in between. Germline CDR1 SGHTA, CDR2 FQGNSA. Written as DNA, the CDR3 is TGTGCCAGCAGGCTAGACACTGAAGCTTTCTTT. This codes for CASRLDTEAFF. The variable domain in full, completed from reference TRBV7-2 and TRBJ1-1, reads GAGVSQSPSNKVTEKGKDVELRCDPISGHTALYWYRQSLGQGLEFLIYFQGNSAPDKSGLPSDRFSAERTGGSVSTLTIQRTQQEDSAVYLCASRLDTEAFFGQGTRLTVV.

This clonotype was counted between two and nine times. The chain joins TRBV19 to TRBJ1-5; D gene unclear. The ends were cut back, 6 bases at V and 5 bases at J, with 14 bases in the middle. The CDR3 contains 14 residues. Germline assignment: CDR1 LNHDA and CDR2 SQIVND (reference sequence). As DNA, the CDR3 is TGTGCCAGTAGGGACGGGGAGACCTATCAGCCCCAGCATTTT. Translated: CASRDGETYQPQHF.

This clonotype has a single count. Relative to the germline gene, one junction end is altered; a read error may explain this. The genes are TRBV10-3 and TRBJ2-5; possible D gene TRBD1, 5 bases. CDR1 and CDR2 from the germline V gene are ENHRY and SYGVKD. CDR3 length: 13 residues. CDR3 loop: CAIRETDQGTQYF. The DNA of the CDR3 is TGTGCCATCAGGGAGACAGACCAAGGGACCCAGTACTTC.

The chain couples TRBV4-1 to TRBJ2-5; 9 nucleotides align to TRBD1. The germline CDR1 and CDR2 sequences are MGHRA and YSYEKL. The J segment lost 5 bases and the V segment lost 3 bases, leaving 13 bases of the junction unmatched. This CDR3 is built from 17 residues. For the CDR3, the DNA is TGCGCCAGCAGCCAGGAATACTGGACAGGGGAGAGGGAGACCCAGTACTTC. This encodes CASSQEYWTGERETQYF.

This clonotype was seen a handful of times. V and J are TRBV18 and TRBJ2-5; D may be TRBD2 (5 bases). The J call is doubtful: the DNA matches TRBJ2-1 better. The CDR3 is 15 amino acids. The germline CDR1 and CDR2 sequences are KGHSH and LQKENI. In DNA form, the CDR3 reads TGTGCCAGCTCACAGCTACTAGGTTCCCTCAATGAGCAGTTCTTC. Protein sequence: CASSQLLGSLNEQFF.

In its sample, this clonotype was seen a few times. The chain employs TRBV4-2 and TRBJ1-1; D gene uncertain. Germline CDR1 and CDR2: LGHNA and YNFKEQ. Trimming removed 1 base from V and 1 base from J, with 13 bases in between. The CDR3 is 16 residues long. CDR3: CASSQGKGAGNTEAFF. The CDR3 nucleotides read TGTGCCAGCAGCCAAGGCAAAGGAGCAGGGAACACTGAAGCTTTCTTT.

Regarding this clonotype: Since a much larger clone is just one base distant, this may be a read error. J is TRBJ2-3 and V is TRBV12-3 or TRBV12-4; tentatively, D is TRBD1 (5 bases). This CDR3 has 15 residues. In nucleotides, the CDR3 is TGTGCCAGCAGTTTGGTCAGGGTAGGCACAGATGCGCAGTATTTT. It specifies CASSLVRVGTDAQYF.

This clonotype was seen a few times. This chain joins TRBV20-1 and TRBJ1-6; a weak D match, TRBD1 (5 bases). This CDR3 is built from 14 residues. Trimming took off 2 bases at V and 6 bases at J, with 11 bases between the two ends. Germline CDR1 DFQATT, CDR2 SNEGSKA (reference sequence). The CDR3 bases are TGCAGTGCTAGACCCGGACACGTTAATTCACCCCTCCACTTT. Translating gives CSARPGHVNSPLHF.

The table lists this clonotype with many counts. The chain combines TRBV24-1 with TRBJ2-3, with TRBD2 identical over 7 bases. V shed 2 bases, J shed 6 bases, and the junction held 13 bases outside the gene matches. The CDR3 runs 17 residues. Germline assignment: CDR1 KGHDR and CDR2 SFDVKD. CDR3 nucleotide sequence: TGTGCCACCAGTGATTCCACTAGCGTGACATTTCAGGATACGCAGTATTTT. It encodes CATSDSTSVTFQDTQYF.